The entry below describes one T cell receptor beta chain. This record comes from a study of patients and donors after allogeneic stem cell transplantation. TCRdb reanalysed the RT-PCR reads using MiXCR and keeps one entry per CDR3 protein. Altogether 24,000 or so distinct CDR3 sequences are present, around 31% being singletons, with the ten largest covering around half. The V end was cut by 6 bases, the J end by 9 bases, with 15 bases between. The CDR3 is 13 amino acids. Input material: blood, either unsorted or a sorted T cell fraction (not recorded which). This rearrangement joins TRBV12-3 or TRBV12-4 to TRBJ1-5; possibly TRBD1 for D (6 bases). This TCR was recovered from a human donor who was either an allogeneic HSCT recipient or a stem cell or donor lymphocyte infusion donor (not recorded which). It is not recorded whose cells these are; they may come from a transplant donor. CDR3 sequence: CASRRTAGWPQHF. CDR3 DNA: TGTGCCAGCAGACGGACAGCCGGTTGGCCCCAGCATTTT.